Presented here are 26 T cell receptor beta chains from one specimen sequenced in a study of response to subunit inactivated influenza vaccine. TCRdb called the RT-PCR reads again in MiXCR, with one record for every CDR3 protein. The data hold 540,000 or so distinct CDR3 sequences, with 10% to 15% observed a single time. The sample consisted of PBMCs from blood, taken roughly 6 weeks after vaccination. The receptors come from a man aged 50-59 years who received an inactivated influenza vaccine.

The rearrangement joins TRBV12-3 or TRBV12-4 to TRBJ1-4, with 9 bases fitting TRBD1. CDR3 length equals 14 residues. V shed 5 bases and J 7 bases; nucleotides not matched to a gene: 5. CDR3 nucleotide sequence: TGTGCCAGCAGTCGACAGGGGGAGGGTGAAAAACTGTTTTTT. Translation gives CASSRQGEGEKLFF.

There are many counts of this clonotype. This chain joins TRBV20-1 and TRBJ2-5; 10 bases map to TRBD2. The length of the CDR3 is 13 residues. The junction had 5 bases not matched to a gene; V was cut back by 5 bases and J by 5 bases. Germline V CDR1 and CDR2: DFQATT, SNEGSKA (reference sequence). Here the CDR3 DNA reads TGCAGTGCTCAGCGGGAGGGCCGGGAGACCCAGTACTTC. Translation gives CSAQREGRETQYF.

This rearrangement joins TRBV15 to TRBJ1-5; D uncertain. This CDR3 has 15 residues. Trimming took off 0 bases at V and 6 bases at J, with 12 bases between the two ends. The germline V gene encodes CDR1 LNHNV and CDR2 YYDKDF (reference sequence). CDR3: CATSRDRRAGQPQHF. CDR3 in DNA: TGTGCCACCAGCAGAGATCGGCGGGCTGGTCAGCCCCAGCATTTT. Full variable domain (rest looked up from reference TRBV15 and TRBJ1-5): DAMVIQNPRYQVTQFGKPVTLSCSQTLNHNVMYWYQQKSSQAPKLLFHYYDKDFNNEADTPDNFQSRRPNTSFCFLDIRSPGLGDTAMYLCATSRDRRAGQPQHFGDGTRLSIL.

This clonotype was recorded a few times. The chain recombines TRBV5-4 with TRBJ2-1; 8 bases are a match to TRBD2. After removal of 3 bases from V and 7 bases from J, the junction contained 12 bases not matched to a gene. This CDR3 contains 16 residues. Germline lookup yields CDR1 SGHNT and CDR2 YYREEE (reference sequence). This CDR3 reads CASSSVTGGLSNEQFF. The CDR3 nucleotides read TGTGCCAGCAGCTCCGTTACGGGGGGGCTTTCTAATGAGCAGTTCTTC.

This clonotype was seen ten or more times. The chain carries TRBV11-2 and TRBJ2-3; D might be TRBD1 or TRBD2, each matching 5 bases. V lost 6 bases to trimming and J lost 2 bases, with 18 bases between them. The CDR3 is 16 residues long. Per germline, CDR1 SGHAT and CDR2 FQNNGV. The CDR3 here is CASSQSGTENTDTQYF. The CDR3 DNA is TGTGCCAGCAGTCAGTCGGGGACGGAAAACACAGATACGCAGTATTTT.

Many counts were recorded for this clonotype. J is TRBJ2-7 and V is TRBV5-1; 9 positions agree with TRBD1. CDR1 is SGHRS and CDR2 is YFSETQ in the germline V gene. The CDR3 consists of 15 residues. J gave up 4 bases and V 5 bases, and 10 bases lay outside the gene matches. CDR3 coding DNA: TGCGCCAGCAGTACCCCCGGGACAGGGATTTACGAGCAGTACTTC. It codes for CASSTPGTGIYEQYF.

This clonotype has at least ten counts. This chain joins TRBV7-8 and TRBJ2-4, with 8 bases that match TRBD1. Germline lookup yields CDR1 SGHVS and CDR2 FQNEAQ. The CDR3 covers 15 residues. V was pared by 5 bases and J by 8 bases, with 11 bases of the junction left unmatched. The DNA for the CDR3 is TGTGCCAGCAGCCGCCCCCGGACAGGGCCGCACATTCAGTACTTC. Translation: CASSRPRTGPHIQYF. Full variable domain (outside the CDR3, taken from reference TRBV7-8 and TRBJ2-4): GAGVSQSPRYKVAKRGQDVALRCDPISGHVSLFWYQQALGQGPEFLTYFQNEAQLDKSGLPSDRFFAERPEGSVSTLKIQRTQQEDSAVYLCASSRPRTGPHIQYFGAGTRLSVL.

CDR3 amino acids: CASSYNRGPHFVHEQYF. The DNA for the CDR3 is TGTGCCAGCAGCTACAACAGGGGTCCCCATTTCGTCCACGAGCAGTACTTC. This rearrangement joins TRBV6-2 or TRBV6-3 to TRBJ2-7; 7 positions match TRBD1. Germline CDR1 is MNHEY and CDR2 is SVGEGT. V lost 6 bases to trimming and J lost 5 bases; unmatched junction nucleotides: 19. CDR3 length equals 17 residues.

This clonotype appeared many times. The V call is TRBV20-1, the J call TRBJ2-5, with TRBD1 as a possible D gene (6 bases). The CDR3 contains 15 residues. Trimming left V 6 bases short and J 4 bases short, with 21 bases between. Germline CDR1 is DFQATT and CDR2 is SNEGSKA (reference sequence). The CDR3 loop is CSAYKGQGPGETQYF. The CDR3 DNA follows: TGCAGTGCCTACAAAGGGCAGGGGCCCGGAGAGACCCAGTACTTC.

This clonotype was seen at least ten times. V gene TRBV24-1 combines with J gene TRBJ1-5; no clear D gene. The CDR3 covers 15 residues. In germline, CDR1 is KGHDR, CDR2 SFDVKD. V lost 5 bases to trimming and J lost 3 bases, with 13 bases between them. The CDR3, as DNA: TGTGCCACCAGTGGCGACACGAGGAACAATCAGCCCCAGCATTTT. Translated: CATSGDTRNNQPQHF.

This clonotype was seen a few times. This chain joins TRBV20-1 and TRBJ2-3; TRBD2 is a possible D gene (6 bases). The CDR3 is made up of 15 amino acids. CDR1 and CDR2 from the germline V gene are DFQATT and SNEGSKA (reference sequence). V was pared by 0 bases and J by 5 bases, with 15 bases between. CDR3 in amino acids: CSARDQGTGGDTQYF. CDR3 coding DNA: TGCAGTGCTAGAGATCAAGGGACTGGAGGAGATACGCAGTATTTT.

The V and J genes are TRBV12-3 or TRBV12-4 and TRBJ2-1, with 9 nucleotides matching TRBD2. J lost 1 base, V lost 6 bases, and 13 bases had no gene match. The CDR3 has 18 amino acids. The CDR3 DNA reads TGTGCCAGCAGCGACGGGGGCGGGGGGGCCGAGTCCTACAATGAGCAGTTCTTC. This encodes CASSDGGGGAESYNEQFF.

This clonotype was seen many times. The chain couples TRBV4-3 to TRBJ1-2; a possible D gene is TRBD1 (5 bases). The CDR3 is 15 residues long. The V end lost 1 base, the J end lost 3 bases, and 12 bases lay between the germline ends. The germline V gene encodes CDR1 LGHNA and CDR2 YSLEER. The CDR3 coding sequence is TGCGCCAGCAGCCAAGTTTCCCAGGGCTACTATGGCTACACCTTC. This translates into CASSQVSQGYYGYTF.

This clonotype came up a few times. The chain links TRBV7-2 to TRBJ2-2; D is undetermined. This CDR3 is built from 14 residues. Germline V lookup: CDR1 SGHTA, CDR2 FQGNSA. Trimming removed 5 bases at V and 0 bases at J, with 7 bases between. The CDR3 region is CASSRISNTGELFF. CDR3 sequence (DNA): TGTGCCAGCAGCAGGATATCGAACACCGGGGAGCTGTTTTTT. The variable domain in full, completed from reference TRBV7-2 and TRBJ2-2, reads GAGVSQSPSNKVTEKGKDVELRCDPISGHTALYWYRQSLGQGLEFLIYFQGNSAPDKSGLPSDRFSAERTGGSVSTLTIQRTQQEDSAVYLCASSRISNTGELFFGEGSRLTVL.

This clonotype was recorded a few times. The rearrangement joins TRBV7-2 to TRBJ2-2, with D unresolved. V lost 8 bases, J lost 1 base, and 8 bases lay in between. Germline CDR1 SGHTA, CDR2 FQGNSA. The CDR3 runs 13 residues. The CDR3 here is CASLGQNTGELFF. The CDR3 DNA reads TGTGCCAGCTTGGGCCAGAACACCGGGGAGCTGTTTTTT.

This chain connects TRBV20-1 to TRBJ2-1; 8 bases are shared with TRBD2. Germline V gives CDR1 DFQATT, CDR2 SNEGSKA (reference sequence). The CDR3 totals 15 residues. V was clipped by 4 bases and J by 4 bases; unmatched bases: 9. In nucleotides, the CDR3 is TGCAGTGCTAACTCCGGGACTAGGGGGTACAATGAGCAGTTCTTC. Protein: CSANSGTRGYNEQFF.

In this sample, this clonotype turned up many times. This chain links TRBV7-9 with TRBJ1-6, with a tentative D call TRBD1 (6 bases). Germline values: CDR1 SEHNR, CDR2 FQNEAQ (reference sequence). V shed 3 bases and J shed 3 bases, with 6 bases lying between them. The length of the CDR3 is 14 residues. The CDR3 DNA reads TGTGCCAGCAGCTTGGGACACTATAATTCACCCCTCCACTTT. Its protein is CASSLGHYNSPLHF.

This clonotype has at least ten counts. V is TRBV5-1 and J is TRBJ2-5, with unresolved D. Germline V gene data show CDR1 as SGHRS and CDR2 as YFSETQ. V shed 4 bases and J shed 2 bases, with 12 bases lying between them. CDR3 size: 14 residues. CDR3: CASSRGGYQETQYF. The CDR3 nucleotides read TGCGCCAGCAGCAGAGGCGGCTATCAAGAGACCCAGTACTTC.

The V and J genes are TRBV12-3 or TRBV12-4 and TRBJ2-2; D is possibly TRBD2 (7 bases). CDR3 length: 15 amino acids. V lost 6 bases, J lost 8 bases, and 19 bases lay in between. The DNA for the CDR3 is TGTGCCAGCAGATCCACGGGGGGCCAGAGGGGGGAGCTGTTTTTT. The encoded protein is CASRSTGGQRGELFF.

This clonotype has at least ten counts. The chain is built from TRBV29-1 and TRBJ2-7, with TRBD1 matching over 8 bases. CDR3 length: 14 residues. Germline V gene data show CDR1 as SQVTM and CDR2 as ANQGSEA. Germline trimming cut 8 bases from V and 1 base from J; bases unmatched to any gene: 10. CDR3 bases: TGCAGCATTATGGACAGGGTCAATTCCTACGAGCAGTACTTC. Its translation is CSIMDRVNSYEQYF.

The chain has TRBV7-9 and TRBJ2-1, with D tentatively TRBD1 (6 bases). Germline CDR1 reads SEHNR; CDR2 reads FQNEAQ (reference sequence). The CDR3 covers 15 residues. Trimming removed 6 bases from V and 6 bases from J, with 18 bases in between. This CDR3 reads CASRSGTPSGNEQFF. CDR3 DNA sequence: TGTGCCAGCAGGTCCGGGACACCCTCCGGCAATGAGCAGTTCTTC.

This clonotype was counted a few times. CDR3 bases: TGTGCCAGCAGCTTGGCCCGCGAAAACAATGAGCAGTTCTTC. Translation: CASSLARENNEQFF. The chain employs TRBV5-4 and TRBJ2-1; no clear D. This CDR3 contains 14 residues. V lost 0 bases and J lost 5, with 9 bases in between. Per the germline V gene, CDR1 is SGHNT and CDR2 is YYREEE (reference sequence).

This clonotype turned up a few times. V gene TRBV20-1 combines with J gene TRBJ2-1; 7 bases agree with TRBD2. The junction had 7 bases not matched to a gene; V was cut back by 5 bases and J by 0 bases. Germline V gives CDR1 DFQATT, CDR2 SNEGSKA (reference sequence). CDR3 length: 15 amino acids. CDR3 DNA: TGCAGTGCTCCCGAAGCGGGGAGCTCCTACAATGAGCAGTTCTTC. The encoded protein is CSAPEAGSSYNEQFF.

This clonotype showed up just a few times. The rearrangement uses TRBV5-5 and TRBJ1-6; 7 nucleotides agree with TRBD1. The germline V gene encodes CDR1 SGHKS and CDR2 YYEKEE (reference sequence). V shed 5 bases, J shed 7 bases, and the junction held 6 bases outside the gene matches. The CDR3 runs 14 residues. CDR3 nucleotides: TGTGCCAGCAGATCCGGGACAGCGAATTCACCCCTCCACTTT. Residues: CASRSGTANSPLHF.

This clonotype was detected a few times. The DNA for the CDR3 is TGTGCCAGCAGCTTAGGAGGCACCAGGGGTGGCGAGACCCAGTACTTC. This codes for CASSLGGTRGGETQYF. The chain employs TRBV11-2 and TRBJ2-5; maybe TRBD1 (6 bases). Trimming shortened V by 1 base and J by 5 bases, and 17 bases separated the two germline ends. The CDR3 covers 16 residues. Germline V lookup: CDR1 SGHAT, CDR2 FQNNGV.

In this sample, this clonotype turned up many times. The chain couples TRBV19 to TRBJ2-1, with 10 bases matching TRBD2. The J segment lost 7 bases and the V segment lost 7 bases, leaving 7 bases of the junction unmatched. Germline lookup yields CDR1 LNHDA and CDR2 SQIVND (reference sequence). The CDR3 is 14 amino acids. CDR3: CASTSGLAMNEQFF. The CDR3 bases are TGTGCCAGTACCTCGGGACTAGCGATGAATGAGCAGTTCTTC.